This T cell receptor (beta chain) originates from a study of blood T cell repertoires in COVID-19. Generated by immunoSEQ multiplex PCR, the TCRdb table keeps only in-frame clones and is missing some. The table includes roughly 130,000 clones, about 80% detected once. CDR1 is SGHDT, CDR2 YYEEEE, per germline. V was cut by 0 bases and J by 2 bases, with 11 bases left in between. The CDR3 sequence is 15 residues long. The clonotype originates from a man in his fifties or sixties who had recovered from COVID-19. J is TRBJ2-5 and V is TRBV5-6; D unclear. Specimen: PBMCs or T cells enriched from blood (not recorded which). CDR3 in amino acids: CASSLAGRGQETQYF. The DNA for the CDR3 is TGTGCCAGCAGCTTGGCCGGCAGAGGACAAGAGACCCAGTACTTC.